This passage covers 25 T cell receptor delta chains from one sample sequenced in a study of Vδ1+ human thymocytes. Regarding the study as a whole: Thymic TRG and TRD repertoires appeared highly polyclonal.

Antigens for these TCRs are unknown. Extracted RNA was reverse transcribed into cDNA. Multiplex PCR used pooled V-gene forward primers and a constant-region reverse primer to amplify CDR3s. TCRdb processed the multiplex PCR reads again with the CATT caller. The table has about 75,000 delta-chain clones, about 38% seen once; the top ten hold 0.2% to 0.3%. Sequenced input: Vdelta1+ gamma-delta thymocytes from the thymus. The subset here: FACS-sorted CD3+ TCRalphabeta- TCRVdelta1+ TCRVdelta2- thymocytes. The receptors stem from a boy younger than two who had congenital heart surgery.

The J gene is TRDJ1, the V gene TRDV1, with TRDD3 identical over 10 bases. CDR1 TSWWSYY and CDR2 QGS come from the germline V gene. The V and J ends lost 4 bases and 0 bases, in that order; junction bases with no gene match: 17. The CDR3 is made up of 20 amino acids. The CDR3 is CALGGPNSCTGGSYTDKLIF. In DNA form, the CDR3 reads TGTGCTCTTGGGGGGCCCAACTCCTGTACTGGGGGATCTTACACCGATAAACTCATCTTT.

The chain carries TRDV1 and TRDJ1; 8 nucleotides line up with TRDD3. Germline CDR1 and CDR2: TSWWSYY and QGS. CDR3 length: 20 amino acids. The V and J ends lost 0 bases and 0 bases, in that order; junction bases with no gene match: 15. The CDR3 nucleotides read TGTGCTCTTGGGGAACTAGTCCCCGAATGGGGGATTCCGTACACCGATAAACTCATCTTT. It is translated as CALGELVPEWGIPYTDKLIF.

As concerns this clone: The same CDR3 is also encoded by other DNA sequences in this sample. The rearrangement links TRDV1 to TRDJ1, with 12 bases fitting TRDD3. Germline values: CDR1 TSWWSYY, CDR2 QGS. V lost 4 bases, J lost 2 bases, and 26 bases stayed unmatched. The CDR3 runs to 23 residues. CDR3 residues: CALGAAQGPSPYWGIPVTDKLIF. Written as DNA, the CDR3 is TGTGCTCTTGGGGCCGCCCAAGGTCCTTCCCCTTACTGGGGGATACCTGTAACCGATAAACTCATCTTT.

This clone was counted a few times. Germline is not matched at one junction end, which may reflect a read error. Other DNA variants within this sample encode the same CDR3. V gene TRDV1 combines with J gene TRDJ1; 11 bases are shared with TRDD3. CDR3 length equals 21 residues. The germline CDR1 and CDR2 sequences are TSWWSYY and QGS. The CDR3 is CALGGPRLGDMRREYTDKLIF. CDR3 DNA sequence: TGCGCTCTTGGGGGGCCCCGACTGGGGGATATGCGACGGGAGTACACCGATAAACTCATCTTT.

This chain uses TRDV1 with TRDJ1, with a weak D call TRDD2 (6 bases). Germline values: CDR1 TSWWSYY, CDR2 QGS. The V end lost 3 bases, the J end lost 4 bases, and 21 bases lay between the germline ends. The CDR3 is made up of 17 amino acids. This CDR3 reads CALGDTIPMVFYDKLIF. CDR3 coding DNA: TGTGCTCTTGGGGATACCATTCCTATGGTCTTCTACGATAAACTCATCTTT.

The chain links TRDV1 to TRDJ1, with 13 bases identical to TRDD3. The CDR3 is 22 amino acids. V lost 5 bases and J lost 0; bases outside the gene matches: 21. Looked up from germline, CDR1 is TSWWSYY and CDR2 is QGS. CDR3 sequence reads: CALGKGDWGIREIWRNTDKLIF. DNA for the CDR3: TGTGCTCTTGGGAAGGGTGACTGGGGGATACGGGAAATTTGGAGAAACACCGATAAACTCATCTTT.

This chain joins TRDV1 and TRDJ1; D gene unclear. CDR1 and CDR2 (germline): TSWWSYY, QGS. CDR3 length equals 21 residues. V was cut by 4 bases and J by 4 bases, with 34 bases left in between. CDR3 residues: CALGAPFGRYLLSGGGDKLIF. In nucleotides, the CDR3 is TGTGCTCTTGGGGCCCCTTTTGGGCGCTACTTACTTTCGGGAGGAGGCGATAAACTCATCTTT.

This chain joins TRDV1 and TRDJ1, with 11 bases that match TRDD3. The CDR3 has 18 residues. V dropped 1 base and J dropped 0; count of bases not matched to a gene: 7. Germline V lookup: CDR1 TSWWSYY, CDR2 QGS. The CDR3, as DNA: TGTGCTCTTGGGGAACCCCTACTGGGGGATAGGTACACCGATAAACTCATCTTT. Amino acids: CALGEPLLGDRYTDKLIF.

This clone was seen only a few times. This sequence joins TRDV1 and TRDJ1; possibly TRDD3 for D (5 bases). This CDR3 comprises 15 residues. Trimming removed 0 bases from V and 2 bases from J, with 10 bases in between. CDR1 is TSWWSYY and CDR2 is QGS in the germline V gene. The CDR3, as DNA: TGTGCTCTTGGGGAACTCACGGGGAGAACCGATAAACTCATCTTT. This translates into CALGELTGRTDKLIF.

Comments on this clone: At one boundary the junction diverges from the germline segment, which might be a read error. V usage is TRDV1 and J usage is TRDJ1; D is possibly TRDD3 (6 bases). Germline lookup yields CDR1 TSWWSYY and CDR2 QGS. This CDR3 region has 12 residues. The CDR3 reads CALGELRDKLIF. As DNA, the CDR3 is TGTGCTCTTGGGGAACTTCGGGATAAACTCATCTTC.

The V gene is TRDV1, the J gene TRDJ1, with TRDD3 matching over 9 bases. Germline CDR1 reads TSWWSYY; CDR2 reads QGS. CDR3 size: 26 residues. V gave up 2 bases and J gave up 0 bases; unmatched junction bases: 34. The CDR3 reads CALGERLPFPPFSLGDPGGNTDKLIF. CDR3 sequence (DNA): TGTGCTCTTGGGGAAAGGCTCCCCTTTCCTCCGTTTTCTCTGGGGGATCCTGGGGGAAACACCGATAAACTCATCTTT.

The chain has TRDV1 and TRDJ1; TRDD2 is a possible D gene (6 bases). Germline assignment: CDR1 TSWWSYY and CDR2 QGS. The length of the CDR3 is 15 residues. The V gene lost 2 bases and the J gene lost 0 bases, with 10 bases spanning the gap. This CDR3 reads CALGEILRYTDKLIF. In DNA form, the CDR3 reads TGTGCTCTTGGGGAAATCCTACGCTACACCGATAAACTCATCTTT.

This rearrangement joins TRDV1 to TRDJ1, with 8 bases fitting TRDD3. After removal of 0 bases from V and 0 bases from J, the junction contained 15 bases not matched to a gene. The germline V gene encodes CDR1 TSWWSYY and CDR2 QGS. The CDR3 covers 20 residues. DNA of the CDR3: TGTGCTCTTGGGGAACTTGTTCGGTACTGGGGGTCCCAGTACACCGATAAACTCATCTTT. The encoded protein is CALGELVRYWGSQYTDKLIF.

V is TRDV1 and J is TRDJ1; 8 bases line up with TRDD3. The CDR3 covers 24 residues. V trimming: 5 bases; J trimming: 1 base; junction bases outside the gene matches: 33. Germline CDR1 and CDR2: TSWWSYY and QGS. The CDR3 DNA follows: TGTGCTCTTGGGATCAGGGGGTTCCCCTTTGGGGGATCGGTTCGCCAGAAACTCACCGATAAACTCATCTTT. This translates into CALGIRGFPFGGSVRQKLTDKLIF.

The chain employs TRDV1 and TRDJ1, with TRDD3 identical over 10 bases. The junction had 16 bases not matched to a gene; V was cut back by 3 bases and J by 3 bases. Germline V gene sequence: CDR1 TSWWSYY, CDR2 QGS. This CDR3 is 19 amino acids long. The CDR3 region is CALGDSLPAGDTRSDKLIF. CDR3 DNA: TGTGCTCTTGGGGACTCATTACCTGCGGGGGATACGCGGTCCGATAAACTCATCTTT.

Note on this clone: The same CDR3 is also encoded by other DNA sequences in this sample. The rearrangement joins TRDV1 to TRDJ1, with D perhaps assigned TRDD2 or TRDD3 (6 bases each). With 0 bases removed from V and 0 bases from J, the gap between germline ends came to 38 bases. This CDR3 spans 25 amino acids. Germline V lookup: CDR1 TSWWSYY, CDR2 QGS. CDR3 loop: CALGELQSYWSTGRTAAPNTDKLIF. In DNA form, the CDR3 reads TGTGCTCTTGGGGAACTACAATCCTACTGGTCTACTGGGAGGACTGCAGCCCCAAACACCGATAAACTCATCTTT.

This clone showed up just a few times. The chain joins TRDV1 to TRDJ1; 10 bases are a match to TRDD3. The J segment lost 0 bases and the V segment lost 6 bases, leaving 19 bases of the junction unmatched. There are 20 residues in the CDR3. Per germline, CDR1 TSWWSYY and CDR2 QGS. The chain's CDR3 is CALGGSGGYTKSMYTDKLIF. DNA of the CDR3: TGTGCTCTTGGAGGTAGTGGGGGATACACCAAGTCGATGTACACCGATAAACTCATCTTT.

The table lists this clone with a few counts. This chain links TRDV1 with TRDJ1; tentative D call: TRDD3 (6 bases). Germline CDR1 reads TSWWSYY; CDR2 reads QGS. V lost 1 base to trimming and J lost 3 bases, with 21 bases between them. The CDR3 length is 18 residues. The CDR3 nucleotides read TGTGCTCTTGGGGAACGGTCCCTACATACGGGGGGAGCCGATAAACTCATCTTT. Protein: CALGERSLHTGGADKLIF.

There are a few counts of this clone. The chain couples TRDV1 to TRDJ1, with TRDD3 identical over 9 bases. Germline CDR1 TSWWSYY, CDR2 QGS. V lost 1 base, J lost 0 bases, and 12 bases stayed unmatched. This CDR3 has 19 amino acids. For the CDR3, the DNA is TGTGCTCTTGGGGAACGGTGGATTACTGGGGGACTCTACACCGATAAACTCATCTTT. Translated, it gives CALGERWITGGLYTDKLIF.

The chain is built from TRDV1 and TRDJ1, with TRDD3 matching over 13 bases. CDR1 and CDR2 (germline): TSWWSYY, QGS. The CDR3 is 25 amino acids. The V gene end was trimmed by 2 bases and the J gene end by 4 bases; junction bases not matched to a gene: 31. The CDR3 here is CALGESATESYLRGLGDTRLDKLIF. DNA of the CDR3: TGTGCTCTTGGGGAATCCGCCACGGAGTCCTACCTACGGGGACTGGGGGATACGCGACTCGATAAACTCATCTTT.

This clone was recorded a few times. This chain connects TRDV1 to TRDJ1; perhaps D is TRDD2 or TRDD3 (8 bases each). V was pared by 1 base and J by 0 bases, with 24 bases between. CDR1 is TSWWSYY, CDR2 QGS, per germline. This CDR3 region has 20 residues. The CDR3 loop is CALGERPTSYGDTYTDKLIF. CDR3 bases: TGTGCTCTTGGGGAACGACCGACTTCCTACGGGGATACTTACACCGATAAACTCATCTTT.

This sequence joins TRDV1 and TRDJ1; TRDD3 matches 8 bases. There are 22 residues in the CDR3. V lost 0 bases to trimming and J lost 3 bases; unmatched junction nucleotides: 24. CDR1 TSWWSYY and CDR2 QGS come from the germline V gene. Here the CDR3 DNA reads TGTGCTCTTGGGGAACTTCACTTCCTGCAACTGGGGGCCCCCCAAGGGGCCGATAAACTCATCTTT. Translation gives CALGELHFLQLGAPQGADKLIF.

The sample holds a few counts of this clone. This rearrangement joins TRDV1 to TRDJ1; 8 bases map to TRDD3. There are 21 residues in the CDR3. CDR1 and CDR2 (germline): TSWWSYY, QGS. J lost 0 bases, V lost 2 bases, and 20 bases had no gene match. CDR3 bases: TGTGCTCTTGGGGAAAAACCCCTGTCCCTGGGGGAACCCGGTTACACCGATAAACTCATCTTT. Translated, it gives CALGEKPLSLGEPGYTDKLIF.

This clone has a handful of counts. The chain carries TRDV1 and TRDJ1, with 13 bases identical to TRDD3. The CDR3 contains 21 residues. Germline V gives CDR1 TSWWSYY, CDR2 QGS. V shed 1 base and J 0 bases; nucleotides not matched to a gene: 14. The DNA for the CDR3 is TGTGCTCTTGGGGAACCGCGCTGGGGGGACTGGGGGATACGGAACACCGATAAACTCATCTTT. This encodes CALGEPRWGDWGIRNTDKLIF.

On this clone: Different DNA sequences within this sample yield the same CDR3. The chain combines TRDV1 with TRDJ1, with D uncertain. The germline V gene encodes CDR1 TSWWSYY and CDR2 QGS. Trimming stripped 4 bases from V and 3 bases from J, with 15 bases between. This CDR3 is 15 amino acids long. The CDR3 sequence is CALGGGRLLPDKLIF. CDR3 in DNA: TGTGCTCTTGGGGGTGGACGGCTTCTTCCCGATAAACTCATCTTT.